The next 2 T cell receptor beta chains were all read from a single sample in a study of T cell responses to AZD1222 COVID-19 vaccine. The method was immunoSEQ multiplex PCR; TCRdb's version includes in-frame clones alone and lacks a portion of them. Of roughly 46,000 clones in the sample, around 88% were seen once. Sequences were derived from peripheral blood, sampled 28 days after the second AZD1222 dose. The receptors derive from an adult who received the AZD1222 COVID-19 vaccine.

The gene calls are TRBV21-1 and TRBJ2-1. TRBV21-1 is a known pseudogene. The CDR3 extends over 15 amino acids. The CDR3 spells CASSITGTAINEQFF. The CDR3 DNA reads as TGTGCCAGCAGCATAACCGGGACCGCAATCAATGAGCAGTTCTTC.

This clone has just one count. The chain is built from TRBV30 and TRBJ1-1; 10 bases line up with TRBD1. The junction had 3 bases not matched to a gene; V was cut back by 4 bases and J by 4 bases. The CDR3 runs 13 residues. Germline-derived CDR1 and CDR2 are GTSNPN and SVGIG (reference sequence). In DNA, the CDR3 is TGTGCCTGGACCCGGACAGGGGGCACTGAAGCTTTCTTT. It encodes CAWTRTGGTEAFF.